This TCR beta chain was retrieved from a study of cytomegalovirus exposure and HLA in healthy donors. Notes on the study in general: Some V segments, TRBV6-2 and TRBV6-3 among them, were indistinguishable and were therefore excluded. Equally common other TCR beta chains were less clonally expanded than HLA-associated ones, a later analysis found.

Primers: 60 Vbeta forward and 13 Jbeta reverse. Produced via immunoSEQ multiplex PCR; TCRdb's table is partial and in-frame only. Its clone listing holds about 140,000 clones. Trimming removed 1 base from V and 0 bases from J, with 5 bases in between. This CDR3 is built from 14 residues. Germline loops: CDR1 SGHVS, CDR2 FNYEAQ. Each donor was nominally healthy when sampled (though unrecorded immune exposures were likely). Note on this clone: Its matching antigen is unknown.

V is TRBV7-6 and J is TRBJ2-3; the D is unclear. The clonotype was recovered from a man aged 40-49 years in good health and CMV-seronegative. The source material was PBMCs. For the CDR3, the DNA is TGTGCCAGCAGCTTAGGGGCTAGCACAGATACGCAGTATTTT. This encodes CASSLGASTDTQYF.